What follows are 3 T cell receptor beta chains derived from one specimen sequenced in a study of T cells in localized non-small cell lung cancer. Data came from immunoSEQ multiplex PCR; TCRdb stores just in-frame clones and leaves some out. The sample lists around 130,000 clones, 89% occurring once. The sample consisted of peripheral blood, taken before any cancer treatment. The origin of the receptors is a female donor at least 60 years old with stage I lung adenocarcinoma.

This chain uses TRBV5-1 with TRBJ2-7; D may be TRBD1 (6 bases). V was shortened by 0 bases and J by 6 bases, with 16 bases between the two germline ends. Per germline, CDR1 SGHRS and CDR2 YFSETQ. CDR3 length equals 15 residues. The CDR3 region has the DNA TGCGCCAGCAGCTTGGCGGGACAACCCTTCTTCGAGCAGTACTTC. Its protein is CASSLAGQPFFEQYF.

The chain is built from TRBV6-1 and TRBJ1-4, with 9 bases aligning to TRBD1. Germline V gene lookup returns CDR1 MNHNS and CDR2 SASEGT. The CDR3 has 14 residues. V lost 6 bases to trimming and J lost 8 bases; unmatched junction nucleotides: 7. DNA for the CDR3: TGTGCCAGCAGACCGGGACAGGGTTGGGAAAAACTGTTTTTT. Translating gives CASRPGQGWEKLFF.

The chain carries TRBV25-1 and TRBJ1-2; the D is unclear. The V end lost 6 bases, the J end lost 0 bases, and 14 bases lay between the germline ends. The CDR3 consists of 15 residues. Germline assignment: CDR1 MGHDK and CDR2 SYGVNS. The chain's CDR3 is CASSRETASNYGYTF. CDR3 DNA: TGTGCCAGCAGCCGAGAGACGGCTTCTAACTATGGCTACACCTTC.